This entry is about one T cell receptor beta chain. The data originate from a study of blood T cell repertoires in COVID-19. Across the whole study: COVID-19 samples, acute and convalescent, were from the United States, Italy and Spain. Nucleic acid was either cDNA or gDNA, and it came from T cells, B-cell-depleted T cells, or PBMCs.

The protocol was immunoSEQ multiplex PCR, while the TCRdb copy is restricted to in-frame clones and leaves out a portion. The sample lists roughly 140,000 clones; under 90% were seen once. Germline loops: CDR1 SGHTA, CDR2 FQGTGA. CDR3 length: 15 residues. Losses at the gene ends were 1 base for V and 5 bases for J; bases not matched to a gene: 6. Specimen: peripheral blood. The clonotype originates from a woman older than 75 in a cohort sampled during active or convalescent COVID-19. The V gene is TRBV7-3, the J gene TRBJ2-3; the match to TRBD2 covers 7 bases. For the CDR3, the DNA is TGTGCCAGCAGCTTAAGGGGGGGACCTGTAGATACGCAGTATTTT. Translation: CASSLRGGPVDTQYF.